The 27 T cell receptor beta chains listed next were all sequenced from one sample in a study of blood T cells in healthy people across ages. The authors ran a second PCR of 7 to 11 cycles using a sample-barcoded 5' primer and a J-beta primer mix. Each CDR3 protein is one row after TCRdb ran MiXCR on the 5' RACE reads. The table includes 600,000 to 900,000 distinct CDR3 sequences, 20% to 30% detected once. A further study also used this sample, focusing on T cells of mothers and their children.

Sequencing input: blood. These receptors originate from a boy under 18 in good health.

This clonotype was recorded a few times. V and J are TRBV6-6 and TRBJ1-4; no clear D. This CDR3 region has 14 residues. Trimming stripped 3 bases from V and 4 bases from J, with 9 bases between. Germline V gene data show CDR1 as MNHNY and CDR2 as SVGAGI (reference sequence). CDR3 in DNA: TGTGCCAGCAGTTATTGGGATGTTAATGAAAAACTGTTTTTT. As protein: CASSYWDVNEKLFF.

This clonotype has a handful of counts. This chain uses TRBV12-3 or TRBV12-4 with TRBJ2-7; D unresolved. The V and J ends lost 1 base and 2 bases respectively, with 9 bases between them. There are 14 residues in the CDR3. The CDR3, as DNA: TGTGCCAGCAGTTTAGAGGGCCAAGCCTACGAGCAGTACTTC. Translation: CASSLEGQAYEQYF.

The V and J genes are TRBV27 and TRBJ1-6, with D maybe TRBD1 (5 bases). This CDR3 is built from 13 residues. Germline V gene lookup returns CDR1 MNHEY and CDR2 SMNVEV (reference sequence). Trimming took 7 bases from V and 9 from J, leaving 13 bases between them. The CDR3 loop reads CASKAGFLSPLHF. CDR3 DNA: TGTGCCAGCAAGGCAGGGTTTCTTTCACCCCTCCACTTT.

This clonotype was detected a few times. This rearrangement joins TRBV4-1 to TRBJ2-7; 9 bases are a match to TRBD1. V trimming: 3 bases; J trimming: 4 bases; junction bases outside the gene matches: 10. The CDR3 has 16 amino acids. Looked up from germline, CDR1 is MGHRA and CDR2 is YSYEKL. The chain's CDR3 is CASSHAATGGGYEQYF. The CDR3 DNA reads as TGCGCCAGCAGCCATGCCGCAACAGGGGGCGGATACGAGCAGTACTTC.

The gene calls are TRBV20-1 and TRBJ1-1, with TRBD1 matching over 10 bases. Trimming removed 2 bases from V and 5 bases from J; junction bases left unmatched: 8. The CDR3 is 15 amino acids. The germline V gene encodes CDR1 DFQATT and CDR2 SNEGSKA (reference sequence). The CDR3 DNA reads as TGCAGTGCTAGACCCCGGGACAGGGGCTCTACTGAAGCTTTCTTT. Translating it yields CSARPRDRGSTEAFF.

The table lists this clonotype with a few counts. This chain connects TRBV7-9 to TRBJ1-5, with D hard to call. Germline V gene sequence: CDR1 SEHNR, CDR2 FQNEAQ (reference sequence). The CDR3 has 14 amino acids. V was clipped by 5 bases and J by 3 bases, with 11 bases between them. For the CDR3, the DNA is TGTGCCAGCAGCCCCACCGCGGACAATCAGCCCCAGCATTTT. Protein sequence: CASSPTADNQPQHF.

A few counts support this clonotype. It is likely a read error, because the conserved phenylalanine at the end of the CDR3 is missing. The CDR3: CASSDGGYSYEQYL. The CDR3 nucleotides are TGTGCCAGCAGTGATGGGGGGTACTCCTACGAGCAGTACCTC. The rearrangement joins TRBV2 to TRBJ2-7; D possibly corresponds to TRBD2 (6 bases). V lost 3 bases to trimming and J lost 0 bases, with 9 bases between them. The V gene's germline CDR1 is SNHLY and CDR2 FYNNEI. The CDR3 sequence is 14 residues long.

The chain couples TRBV12-5 to TRBJ2-1, with D perhaps matching TRBD1 (5 bases). Germline lookup yields CDR1 LGHNT and CDR2 FRNRAP. V shed 1 base and J shed 5 bases, with 15 bases lying between them. The CDR3 contains 16 residues. As DNA, the CDR3 is TGTGCTAGTGGTTTGGGGGGCCTACCCGTGGACAATGAGCAGTTCTTC. It is translated as CASGLGGLPVDNEQFF.

This clonotype has a handful of counts. V gene TRBV2 combines with J gene TRBJ2-7; 8 bases map to TRBD2. This CDR3 has 19 amino acids. V gave up 4 bases and J gave up 2 bases; unmatched junction bases: 19. Germline values: CDR1 SNHLY, CDR2 FYNNEI. As DNA, the CDR3 is TGTGCCAGCAGTGGGGAGCCTAAACTCTCGGCGGGAGGAACCTACGAGCAGTACTTC. As protein: CASSGEPKLSAGGTYEQYF.

This sequence joins TRBV28 and TRBJ2-7; TRBD1 is a possible D gene (5 bases). This CDR3 region has 13 residues. CDR1 and CDR2 (germline): MDHEN, SYDVKM. Trimming shortened V by 10 bases and J by 0 bases, and 13 bases separated the two germline ends. The CDR3 region is CANTGDSSYEQYF. CDR3 DNA sequence: TGTGCCAACACCGGTGACAGCTCCTACGAGCAGTACTTC.

J is TRBJ2-1 and V is TRBV7-2, with D possibly called TRBD1 or TRBD2 (6 bases each). The germline V and J ends were trimmed by 4 bases and 4 bases, with 14 bases remaining between them. CDR3 size: 15 residues. Germline CDR1 reads SGHTA; CDR2 reads FQGNSA. The CDR3 sequence is CASSSKGGGYNEQFF. The CDR3, as DNA: TGTGCCAGCAGCTCAAAGGGGGGTGGGTACAATGAGCAGTTCTTC. The variable domain in full, with the rest retrieved from reference TRBV7-2 and TRBJ2-1, is GAGVSQSPSNKVTEKGKDVELRCDPISGHTALYWYRQSLGQGLEFLIYFQGNSAPDKSGLPSDRFSAERTGGSVSTLTIQRTQQEDSAVYLCASSSKGGGYNEQFFGPGTRLTVL.

This clonotype was seen only a few times. The J gene is TRBJ2-1, the V gene TRBV6-6, with D tentatively TRBD1 or TRBD2 (5 bases each). The CDR3 runs 15 residues. The germline V gene has CDR1 MNHNY and CDR2 SVGAGI (reference sequence). The V gene lost 6 bases and the J gene lost 2 bases, with 14 bases spanning the gap. CDR3 amino acids: CASRYSLGAYNEQFF. The DNA of the CDR3 is TGTGCCAGCAGATATTCCTTGGGGGCCTACAATGAGCAGTTCTTC.

The rearrangement uses TRBV13 and TRBJ2-7; D perhaps matches TRBD1 (5 bases). CDR1 is PRHDT and CDR2 is FYEKMQ in the germline V gene (reference sequence). Trimming removed 5 bases at V and 12 bases at J, with 17 bases between. CDR3 size: 12 residues. This chain's CDR3 is CASSLDSELLYF. The CDR3 bases are TGTGCCAGCAGCCTAGACAGCGAACTGCTGTACTTC.

This clonotype was seen a handful of times. The chain uses TRBV3-1 and TRBJ2-5; no reliable D call. Germline V gives CDR1 LGHDT, CDR2 YNNKEL (reference sequence). The CDR3 is made up of 14 amino acids. The V end lost 7 bases, the J end lost 2 bases, and 14 bases lay between the germline ends. CDR3 DNA: TGTGCCAGCAAACCCTCGTGGGGTCAAGAGACCCAGTACTTC. It specifies CASKPSWGQETQYF.

This clonotype turned up a few times. The chain combines TRBV5-1 with TRBJ2-7; D unclear. The V and J ends lost 1 base and 2 bases respectively, with 10 bases between them. CDR1 SGHRS and CDR2 YFSETQ come from the germline V gene. The CDR3 spans 14 residues. CDR3 protein: CASSLLGIAYEQYF. The CDR3 bases are TGCGCCAGCAGCTTGTTGGGTATCGCCTACGAGCAGTACTTC. Full variable domain (rest looked up from reference TRBV5-1 and TRBJ2-7): KAGVTQTPRYLIKTRGQQVTLSCSPISGHRSVSWYQQTPGQGLQFLFEYFSETQRNKGNFPGRFSGRQFSNSRSEMNVSTLELGDSALYLCASSLLGIAYEQYFGPGTRLTVT.

This clonotype was seen only a few times. The J gene is TRBJ2-7, the V gene TRBV29-1; possibly TRBD2 for D (5 bases). Looked up from germline, CDR1 is SQVTM and CDR2 is ANQGSEA. The CDR3 loop spans 13 amino acids. The ends were cut back, 6 bases at V and 2 bases at J, with 14 bases in the middle. CDR3 coding DNA: TGCAGCGTGGATGGGCCCGGGACCTACGAGCAGTACTTC. The encoded protein is CSVDGPGTYEQYF.

This chain connects TRBV20-1 to TRBJ1-1; 7 nucleotides agree with TRBD1. The CDR3 spans 15 residues. V lost 2 bases to trimming and J lost 0 bases; unmatched junction nucleotides: 6. From germline, CDR1 is DFQATT and CDR2 SNEGSKA (reference sequence). For the CDR3, the DNA is TGCAGTGCTAGACAGGGGGGGCACATGAACACTGAAGCTTTCTTT. Protein product: CSARQGGHMNTEAFF.

The genes are TRBV7-9 and TRBJ2-5, with a tentative D call TRBD2 (6 bases). V was pared by 8 bases and J by 4 bases, with 14 bases between. The CDR3 has 13 residues. Germline V gives CDR1 SEHNR, CDR2 FQNEAQ (reference sequence). The CDR3 DNA is TGTGCCAGCGGGTGGGAGGCCTCAGAGACCCAGTACTTC. Amino acids: CASGWEASETQYF. Supplemented by reference TRBV7-9 and TRBJ2-5, the full variable domain reads DTGVSQNPRHKITKRGQNVTFRCDPISEHNRLYWYRQTLGQGPEFLTYFQNEAQLEKSRLLSDRFSAERPKGSFSTLEIQRTEQGDSAMYLCASGWEASETQYFGPGTRLLVL.

The rearrangement joins TRBV7-9 to TRBJ1-3; D possibly corresponds to TRBD1 (6 bases). The CDR3 spans 16 residues. CDR1 SEHNR and CDR2 FQNEAQ come from the germline V gene (reference sequence). Trimming removed 1 base from V and 3 bases from J, with 13 bases in between. CDR3 sequence: CASSLGDPTGGNTIYF. CDR3 bases: TGTGCCAGCAGCTTAGGGGATCCGACAGGTGGAAACACCATATATTTT.

This clonotype occurred a few times. This chain uses TRBV6-2 or TRBV6-3 with TRBJ2-1; no clear D. CDR1 MNHEY and CDR2 SVGEGT come from the germline V gene. This CDR3 has 13 residues. Trimming removed 4 bases from V and 4 bases from J, with 8 bases in between. The CDR3 loop is CASSFRQYNEQFF. The CDR3 DNA reads as TGTGCCAGCAGTTTTCGACAATACAATGAGCAGTTCTTC.

V is TRBV20-1 and J is TRBJ2-7; tentatively, D is TRBD2 (5 bases). The CDR3 has 14 residues. From germline, CDR1 is DFQATT and CDR2 SNEGSKA (reference sequence). Trimming took 0 bases from V and 7 from J, leaving 16 bases between them. CDR3 sequence: CSARETTARYEQYF. CDR3 coding DNA: TGCAGTGCTAGAGAGACTACAGCACGGTATGAGCAGTACTTC.

This clonotype was seen only a few times. The chain couples TRBV5-1 to TRBJ2-3; TRBD2 matches 13 bases. This CDR3 contains 15 residues. Trimming cost V 7 bases and J 4 bases; bases outside gene matches: 6. Germline assignment: CDR1 SGHRS and CDR2 YFSETQ. The CDR3 loop is CASGRLAGGPDTQYF. The CDR3 nucleotides read TGCGCCAGCGGCCGACTAGCGGGGGGCCCAGATACGCAGTATTTT.

The gene calls are TRBV29-1 and TRBJ2-2, with 11 positions matching TRBD2. The CDR3 contains 14 residues. Germline CDR1 reads SQVTM; CDR2 reads ANQGSEA. Unmatched junction bases numbered 7, after V lost 8 bases and J lost 5 bases. CDR3 coding DNA: TGCAGCTTTAGCGGGGGGGCCAATACCGGGGAGCTGTTTTTT. It translates to CSFSGGANTGELFF.

V usage is TRBV5-1 and J usage is TRBJ2-5; maybe TRBD2 (6 bases). V was shortened by 3 bases and J by 5 bases, with 11 bases between the two germline ends. Germline loops: CDR1 SGHRS, CDR2 YFSETQ. The CDR3 covers 13 residues. The CDR3 coding sequence is TGCGCCAGCAGCTCGGAGGGGAGCGAGACCCAGTACTTC. This gives the protein CASSSEGSETQYF. The entire variable domain, with the rest obtained from reference TRBV5-1 and TRBJ2-5, is as follows: KAGVTQTPRYLIKTRGQQVTLSCSPISGHRSVSWYQQTPGQGLQFLFEYFSETQRNKGNFPGRFSGRQFSNSRSEMNVSTLELGDSALYLCASSSEGSETQYFGPGTRLLVL.

In this sample, this clonotype turned up a few times. The chain couples TRBV6-1 to TRBJ2-2, with TRBD2 matching 8 bases. The germline V gene encodes CDR1 MNHNS and CDR2 SASEGT. V gave up 2 bases and J gave up 4 bases; unmatched junction bases: 3. This CDR3 is built from 15 residues. CDR3 nucleotides: TGTGCCAGCAGTGAACAGGCGGGGGGCACCGGGGAGCTGTTTTTT. Protein product: CASSEQAGGTGELFF.

V usage is TRBV28 and J usage is TRBJ2-5; tentative D call: TRBD2 (5 bases). The CDR3 consists of 12 residues. The germline CDR1 and CDR2 sequences are MDHEN and SYDVKM. Trimming pared 10 bases from V and 5 bases from J, leaving 14 bases between. The CDR3 reads CATLGEEETQYF. For the CDR3, the DNA is TGTGCCACCCTGGGAGAGGAGGAGACCCAGTACTTC.

This clonotype was found a few times. V and J are TRBV5-5 and TRBJ1-5; D is undetermined. The CDR3 extends over 16 amino acids. Germline CDR1 and CDR2: SGHKS and YYEKEE (reference sequence). The germline V and J ends were trimmed by 3 bases and 2 bases, with 15 bases remaining between them. CDR3: CASSWRAGMGNQPQHF. The CDR3 DNA sequence: TGTGCCAGCAGCTGGAGGGCAGGAATGGGCAATCAGCCCCAGCATTTT.